The next 32 T cell receptor beta chains were all read from a single sample in a study of T cell responses to AZD1222 COVID-19 vaccine. Assay: immunoSEQ multiplex PCR; the TCRdb copy retains only in-frame clones and omits some. This sample has 90,000 to 150,000 clones, with approximately 90% found just once. The sequences come from peripheral blood, collected on day 0 of AZD1222 vaccination. Receptor source: an adult in good health.

The chain recombines TRBV5-4 with TRBJ2-3, with 10 bases that match TRBD2. Germline trimming cut 2 bases from V and 5 bases from J; bases unmatched to any gene: 11. This CDR3 comprises 17 residues. From germline, CDR1 is SGHNT and CDR2 YYREEE (reference sequence). CDR3 nucleotide sequence: TGTGCCAGCAGCTTAAAAAGCGGGGGGGCTCTGGTAGATACGCAGTATTTT. As protein: CASSLKSGGALVDTQYF.

The chain joins TRBV7-2 to TRBJ1-2, with 7 bases identical to TRBD1. CDR3 length: 13 residues. Germline assignment: CDR1 SGHTA and CDR2 FQGNSA. Trimming at V came to 5 bases and at J to 8 bases, leaving 8 bases not matched to a gene. The CDR3 nucleotides read TGTGCCAGCAGCGCTGACAGGGTAGGCGGCTACACCTTC. Its translation is CASSADRVGGYTF.

This sequence joins TRBV7-9 and TRBJ1-4; 7 nucleotides line up with TRBD1. Trimming removed 4 bases from V and 5 bases from J; junction bases left unmatched: 4. CDR3 length: 14 residues. Germline values: CDR1 SEHNR, CDR2 FQNEAQ (reference sequence). The CDR3 is CASSYRTGNEKLFF. The CDR3 DNA is TGTGCCAGCAGCTACCGGACAGGAAATGAAAAACTGTTTTTT.

V and J are TRBV7-3 and TRBJ2-1; D is perhaps TRBD1 or TRBD2 (5 bases each). The germline V gene encodes CDR1 SGHTA and CDR2 FQGTGA. This CDR3 is built from 12 residues. Trimming removed 5 bases from V and 5 bases from J, with 7 bases in between. CDR3 coding DNA: TGTGCCAGCAGCCCGGGGCACAATGAGCAGTTCTTC. Its translation is CASSPGHNEQFF.

The rearrangement uses TRBV29-1 and TRBJ1-5, with 7 bases identical to TRBD1. V lost 3 bases to trimming and J lost 6 bases; unmatched junction nucleotides: 5. Looked up from germline, CDR1 is SQVTM and CDR2 is ANQGSEA. The CDR3 is made up of 13 amino acids. CDR3 nucleotides: TGCAGCGTTGATGGGGCAGGGGGTCAGCCCCAGCATTTT. Protein sequence: CSVDGAGGQPQHF.

V is TRBV2 and J is TRBJ1-6; 8 bases line up with TRBD1. This CDR3 contains 14 residues. With 4 bases clipped from V and 7 bases from J, the junction kept 3 bases outside the gene matches. Germline CDR1 is SNHLY and CDR2 is FYNNEI. The CDR3 spells CASSAGTGNSPLHF. CDR3 DNA sequence: TGTGCCAGCAGTGCCGGGACAGGAAATTCACCCCTCCACTTT.

The rearrangement links TRBV7-6 to TRBJ2-3; no firm D call. V was trimmed by 1 base and J by 1 base, leaving 9 bases between them. The CDR3 length is 15 residues. In germline, CDR1 is SGHVS, CDR2 FNYEAQ. Here the CDR3 reads CASSLGARRTDTQYF. CDR3 nucleotides: TGTGCCAGCAGCTTAGGAGCGAGACGCACAGATACGCAGTATTTT.

This clone was detected only once. The chain combines TRBV6-6 with TRBJ2-2; 7 bases are shared with TRBD2. The V segment lost 5 bases and the J segment 4 bases; nucleotides outside the gene matches: 7. Germline V gives CDR1 MNHNY, CDR2 SVGAGI (reference sequence). This CDR3 is built from 15 residues. The CDR3 nucleotides are TGTGCCAGCAGTCAACTAACGGGGGGCACCGGGGAGCTGTTTTTT. It translates to CASSQLTGGTGELFF.

The chain links TRBV19 to TRBJ1-5, with D tentatively TRBD1 (5 bases). This CDR3 has 18 residues. Per the germline V gene, CDR1 is LNHDA and CDR2 is SQIVND (reference sequence). V was trimmed by 3 bases and J by 6 bases, leaving 24 bases between them. CDR3 DNA sequence: TGTGCCAGTAGTATCCAACTATTGGGGAGTGGGGGAGGTCAGCCCCAGCATTTT. This sequence encodes CASSIQLLGSGGGQPQHF. Full variable domain (rest looked up from reference TRBV19 and TRBJ1-5): DGGITQSPKYLFRKEGQNVTLSCEQNLNHDAMYWYRQDPGQGLRLIYYSQIVNDFQKGDIAEGYSVSREKKESFPLTVTSAQKNPTAFYLCASSIQLLGSGGGQPQHFGDGTRLSIL.

This chain uses TRBV20-1 with TRBJ1-2; 8 nucleotides line up with TRBD1. This CDR3 is 19 amino acids long. V gave up 3 bases and J gave up 3 bases; unmatched junction bases: 21. The germline V gene has CDR1 DFQATT and CDR2 SNEGSKA (reference sequence). The CDR3: CSASAFLGQGGSQDYGYTF. The CDR3 region has the DNA TGCAGTGCTAGTGCCTTCCTAGGACAGGGCGGTAGTCAGGACTATGGCTACACCTTC.

The J gene is TRBJ1-4, the V gene TRBV9; D is possibly TRBD1 (6 bases). Germline CDR1 and CDR2: SGDLS and YYNGEE. Trimming left V 2 bases short and J 5 bases short, with 16 bases between. This CDR3 spans 16 amino acids. CDR3 sequence (DNA): TGTGCCAGCAGCGTCGGGTGGGGAGGGGGAAATGAAAAACTGTTTTTT. Protein product: CASSVGWGGGNEKLFF.

The chain employs TRBV7-2 and TRBJ2-3; weak D call: TRBD1 (5 bases). The CDR3 extends over 14 amino acids. CDR1 is SGHTA, CDR2 FQGNSA, per germline. The V end lost 4 bases, the J end lost 2 bases, and 10 bases lay between the germline ends. The CDR3 sequence: CASSSRQYTDTQYF. DNA for the CDR3: TGTGCCAGCAGCTCCCGACAGTACACAGATACGCAGTATTTT. The entire variable domain, with the rest obtained from reference TRBV7-2 and TRBJ2-3, is as follows: GAGVSQSPSNKVTEKGKDVELRCDPISGHTALYWYRQSLGQGLEFLIYFQGNSAPDKSGLPSDRFSAERTGGSVSTLTIQRTQQEDSAVYLCASSSRQYTDTQYFGPGTRLTVL.

V usage is TRBV7-2 and J usage is TRBJ2-5; D is perhaps TRBD1 (5 bases). V lost 0 bases and J 0 bases, leaving 8 bases between the germline ends. This CDR3 is 15 amino acids long. Germline loops: CDR1 SGHTA, CDR2 FQGNSA. The CDR3 is CASSLARAYQETQYF. DNA of the CDR3: TGTGCCAGCAGCTTAGCCAGGGCCTACCAAGAGACCCAGTACTTC.

On this clone: Other DNA sequences of this sample code for an identical CDR3. The V gene is TRBV18, the J gene TRBJ1-1, with D hard to call. The CDR3 runs to 14 residues. V was shortened by 1 base and J by 1 base, with 7 bases between the two germline ends. The V gene's germline CDR1 is KGHSH and CDR2 LQKENI. The CDR3 sequence is CASSPQGPNTEAFF. DNA of the CDR3: TGTGCCAGCTCACCACAGGGCCCGAACACTGAAGCTTTCTTT.

The chain links TRBV5-1 to TRBJ2-3; D not resolved. The CDR3 totals 13 residues. Germline CDR1 is SGHRS and CDR2 is YFSETQ. V lost 0 bases to trimming and J lost 0 bases, with 2 bases between them. DNA of the CDR3: TGCGCCAGCAGCTTGGTAAGCACAGATACGCAGTATTTT. Translated: CASSLVSTDTQYF.

This sequence joins TRBV28 and TRBJ2-3, with D perhaps matching TRBD2 (6 bases). This CDR3 region has 15 residues. Trimming took off 1 base at V and 1 base at J, with 9 bases between the two ends. The germline CDR1 and CDR2 sequences are MDHEN and SYDVKM. CDR3 sequence: CASSLSGGGTDTQYF. CDR3 bases: TGTGCCAGCAGTTTATCTGGCGGGGGCACAGATACGCAGTATTTT.

This chain joins TRBV6-5 and TRBJ1-5, with 8 nucleotides matching TRBD1. Germline V gives CDR1 MNHEY, CDR2 SVGAGI. The CDR3 consists of 16 residues. Germline trimming cut 0 bases from V and 6 bases from J; bases unmatched to any gene: 7. CDR3 DNA: TGTGCCAGCAGTTACTCGTCAGGACAGGGAGGTCAGCCCCAGCATTTT. Protein: CASSYSSGQGGQPQHF.

The rearrangement links TRBV3-1 (or the pseudogene TRBV3-2) to TRBJ2-7; 8 bases are a match to TRBD2. Germline CDR1 is LGHDT and CDR2 is YNNKEL (reference sequence). This CDR3 has 18 residues. After removal of 1 base from V and 3 bases from J, the junction contained 14 bases not matched to a gene. CDR3 in DNA: TGTGCCAGCAGCCAAGCCGGGCGAGGGGCGGGGGGCCGCTACGAGCAGTACTTC. As protein: CASSQAGRGAGGRYEQYF.

The sample holds a few counts of this clone. This chain links TRBV5-4 with TRBJ1-1; TRBD1 matches 12 bases. J lost 6 bases, V lost 4 bases, and 7 bases had no gene match. The CDR3 spans 15 residues. Germline loops: CDR1 SGHNT, CDR2 YYREEE (reference sequence). Here the CDR3 reads CASSIYGTGGAEAFF. DNA for the CDR3: TGTGCCAGCAGCATATATGGGACAGGGGGCGCTGAAGCTTTCTTT.

The V gene is TRBV6-1, the J gene TRBJ1-1; possible D gene TRBD1, 6 bases. The CDR3 runs to 15 residues. CDR1 is MNHNS, CDR2 SASEGT, per germline. Trimming removed 2 bases at V and 3 bases at J, with 13 bases between. Written as DNA, the CDR3 is TGTGCCAGCAGTGAAAGGGGGGGGATGGACACTGAAGCTTTCTTT. Amino acid sequence: CASSERGGMDTEAFF.

The chain joins TRBV5-1 to TRBJ2-3, with D uncertain. The CDR3 is made up of 13 amino acids. The germline V gene has CDR1 SGHRS and CDR2 YFSETQ. V was pared by 7 bases and J by 2 bases, with 11 bases between. The CDR3 reads CASAVRDTDTQYF. CDR3 bases: TGCGCCAGCGCCGTTAGAGACACAGATACGCAGTATTTT.

The V gene is TRBV29-1, the J gene TRBJ1-2; 8 nucleotides agree with TRBD1. V was pared by 5 bases and J by 8 bases, with 10 bases of the junction left unmatched. Germline-derived CDR1 and CDR2 are SQVTM and ANQGSEA. This CDR3 has 13 amino acids. In DNA form, the CDR3 reads TGCAGCGTTAGGACAGGGCTGTCTGGGGGCTACACCTTC. Translating gives CSVRTGLSGGYTF.

The sample holds a few counts of this clone. The V call is TRBV25-1, the J call TRBJ2-7; the D is unclear. Between the trimmed V and J ends, which lost 6 bases and 5 bases, there was a span of 17 bases. CDR1 is MGHDK, CDR2 SYGVNS, per germline. There are 14 residues in the CDR3. The CDR3 protein is CASRVGPSSNEQYF. CDR3 DNA sequence: TGTGCCAGCAGAGTGGGCCCATCGTCCAACGAGCAGTACTTC.

The chain recombines TRBV15 with TRBJ1-6; D call uncertain. With 5 bases removed from V and 0 bases from J, the gap between germline ends came to 20 bases. The germline V gene encodes CDR1 LNHNV and CDR2 YYDKDF (reference sequence). The CDR3 has 19 residues. The CDR3 DNA sequence: TGTGCCACCAGCGTAGACATGGGAAGTCGGAGCTCCTATAATTCACCCCTCCACTTT. Its protein product is CATSVDMGSRSSYNSPLHF.

V is TRBV6-5 and J is TRBJ1-1, with D possibly matching TRBD1 (6 bases). The CDR3 has 15 amino acids. The ends were cut back, 0 bases at V and 5 bases at J, with 13 bases in the middle. Germline V gene data show CDR1 as MNHEY and CDR2 as SVGAGI. CDR3 nucleotide sequence: TGTGCCAGCAGTTACTCGACACAGGGCGGGACTGAAGCTTTCTTT. Translating gives CASSYSTQGGTEAFF.

The J gene is TRBJ1-1, the V gene TRBV18; D unclear. The V end was cut by 3 bases, the J end by 1 base, with 6 bases between. The CDR3 contains 13 residues. CDR1 and CDR2 from the germline V gene are KGHSH and LQKENI. CDR3 coding DNA: TGTGCCAGCTCACCGTCCGAGAACACTGAAGCTTTCTTT. Translation gives CASSPSENTEAFF.

The chain links TRBV7-9 to TRBJ1-2; the D gene is possibly TRBD1 (6 bases). This CDR3 has 14 amino acids. From germline, CDR1 is SEHNR and CDR2 FQNEAQ (reference sequence). V was trimmed by 2 bases and J by 4 bases, leaving 11 bases between them. The CDR3 coding sequence is TGTGCCAGCAGCTTATTGGGGGGCACCTATGGCTACACCTTC. Amino acids: CASSLLGGTYGYTF.

As DNA, the CDR3 is TGTGCCAGTAGTATTGGTTCCCGGGGGCGAAGCACTGAAGCTTTCTTT. Protein product: CASSIGSRGRSTEAFF. The chain combines TRBV19 with TRBJ1-1; possible D gene TRBD1, 6 bases. Trimming cost V 3 bases and J 4 bases, with 18 bases left between them. Germline CDR1 reads LNHDA; CDR2 reads SQIVND (reference sequence). The CDR3 consists of 16 residues.

The V gene is TRBV3-1 (or the pseudogene TRBV3-2), the J gene TRBJ1-3; no clear D. The CDR3 runs to 14 residues. Germline V gene sequence: CDR1 LGHDT, CDR2 YNNKEL (reference sequence). Trimming shortened V by 0 bases and J by 3 bases, and 6 bases separated the two germline ends. The CDR3 DNA sequence: TGTGCCAGCAGCCAAGATCCCTTTGGAAACACCATATATTTT. Translated, it gives CASSQDPFGNTIYF.

V is TRBV11-2 and J is TRBJ2-3; 7 bases are a match to TRBD1. The trim removed 5 bases at V and 2 bases at J, leaving 7 bases unmatched. The CDR3 runs 15 residues. The germline gives CDR1 SGHAT, CDR2 FQNNGV. The CDR3 loop reads CASSPRDSYTDTQYF. The CDR3 nucleotides are TGTGCCAGCAGCCCCAGGGACAGCTACACAGATACGCAGTATTTT. The full variable domain, its missing parts supplied by reference TRBV11-2 and TRBJ2-3, is EAGVAQSPRYKIIEKRQSVAFWCNPISGHATLYWYQQILGQGPKLLIQFQNNGVVDDSQLPKDRFSAERLKGVDSTLKIQPAKLEDSAVYLCASSPRDSYTDTQYFGPGTRLTVL.

With respect to this clone: Other DNA variants within this sample encode the same CDR3. The CDR3 bases are TGTGCCAGTAGTCCAGGACTGCTCAATGAGCAGTTCTTC. Its protein product is CASSPGLLNEQFF. This sequence joins TRBV19 and TRBJ2-1; D perhaps matches TRBD2 (5 bases). There are 13 residues in the CDR3. V was trimmed by 5 bases and J by 6 bases, leaving 11 bases between them. Germline-derived CDR1 and CDR2 are LNHDA and SQIVND (reference sequence).

This clone has a count of ten or more. V and J are TRBV2 and TRBJ2-7; D is ambiguous. The V gene's germline CDR1 is SNHLY and CDR2 FYNNEI. V was clipped by 5 bases and J by 1 base, with 3 bases between them. This CDR3 has 11 residues. CDR3 nucleotides: TGTGCCAGCAGTACTTCCTACGAGCAGTACTTC. It is translated as CASSTSYEQYF.